This TCR beta chain originates from a study of T cells after yellow fever vaccination. This clonotype was detected only a few times. MiXCR was run by TCRdb on the 5' RACE reads, yielding one entry per CDR3 protein. The data hold about 580,000 distinct CDR3 sequences, with around 17% observed a single time. Trimming pared 7 bases from V and 3 bases from J, leaving 15 bases between. The CDR3 loop spans 15 amino acids. Germline V gene lookup returns CDR1 MNHEY and CDR2 SMNVEV (reference sequence). Sample: PBMCs, taken less than 6 days after the first yellow fever vaccination. This receptor was identified in a man aged 18 to 30 who received the YFV17D yellow fever vaccine. This chain connects TRBV27 to TRBJ2-2; D uncertain. CDR3 sequence: CASTQQLHDTGELFF. The CDR3 region has the DNA TGTGCCAGCACCCAACAGCTCCACGACACCGGGGAGCTGTTTTTT.